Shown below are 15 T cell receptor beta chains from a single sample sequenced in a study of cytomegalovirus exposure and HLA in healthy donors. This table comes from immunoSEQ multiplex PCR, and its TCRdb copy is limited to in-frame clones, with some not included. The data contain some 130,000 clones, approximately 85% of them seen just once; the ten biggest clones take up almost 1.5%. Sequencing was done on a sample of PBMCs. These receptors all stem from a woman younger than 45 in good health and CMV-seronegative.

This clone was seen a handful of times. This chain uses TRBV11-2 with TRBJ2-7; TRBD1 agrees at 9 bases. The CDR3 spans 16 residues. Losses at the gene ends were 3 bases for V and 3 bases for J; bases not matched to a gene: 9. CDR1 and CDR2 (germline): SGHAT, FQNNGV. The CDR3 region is CASSFKGTGKVYEQYF. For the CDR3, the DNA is TGTGCCAGCAGCTTTAAGGGGACAGGGAAGGTCTACGAGCAGTACTTC.

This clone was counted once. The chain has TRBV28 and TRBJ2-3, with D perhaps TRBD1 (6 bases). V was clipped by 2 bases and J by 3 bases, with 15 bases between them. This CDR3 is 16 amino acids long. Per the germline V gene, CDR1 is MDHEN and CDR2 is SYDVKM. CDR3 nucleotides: TGTGCCAGCAGTTTAATTTCTGGCAGGGGTACAGATACGCAGTATTTT. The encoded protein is CASSLISGRGTDTQYF.

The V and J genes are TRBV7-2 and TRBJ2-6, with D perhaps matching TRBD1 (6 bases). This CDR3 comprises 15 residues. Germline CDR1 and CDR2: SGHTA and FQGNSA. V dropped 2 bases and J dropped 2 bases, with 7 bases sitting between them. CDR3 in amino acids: CASSLNRAGANVLTF. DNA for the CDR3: TGTGCCAGCAGCTTAAACAGGGCTGGGGCCAACGTCCTGACTTTC.

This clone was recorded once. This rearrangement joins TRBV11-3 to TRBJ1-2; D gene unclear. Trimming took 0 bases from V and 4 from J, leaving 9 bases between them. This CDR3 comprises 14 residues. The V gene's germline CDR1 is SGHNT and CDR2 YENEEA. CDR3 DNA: TGTGCCAGCAGCTTAGATCGATCGGGCTATGGCTACACCTTC. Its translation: CASSLDRSGYGYTF. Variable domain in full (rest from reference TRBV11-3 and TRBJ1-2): EAGVVQSPRYKIIEKKQPVAFWCNPISGHNTLYWYLQNLGQGPELLIRYENEEAVDDSQLPKDRFSAERLKGVDSTLKIQPAELGDSAVYLCASSLDRSGYGYTFGSGTRLTVV.

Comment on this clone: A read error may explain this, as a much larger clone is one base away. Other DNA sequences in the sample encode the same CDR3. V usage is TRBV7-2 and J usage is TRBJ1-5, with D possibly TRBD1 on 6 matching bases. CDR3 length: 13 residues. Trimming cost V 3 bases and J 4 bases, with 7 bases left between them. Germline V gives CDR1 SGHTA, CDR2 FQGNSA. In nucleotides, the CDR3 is TGTGCCAGCAGCTTCCAGGGGAATCAGCCCCAGCATTTT. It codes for CASSFQGNQPQHF.

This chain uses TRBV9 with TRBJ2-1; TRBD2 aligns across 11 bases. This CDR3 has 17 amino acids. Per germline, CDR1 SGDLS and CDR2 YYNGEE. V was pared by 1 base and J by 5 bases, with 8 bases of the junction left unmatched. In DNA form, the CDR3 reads TGTGCCAGCAGCGTAAGTGCGCTAGCGGGGGGAAACAATGAGCAGTTCTTC. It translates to CASSVSALAGGNNEQFF.

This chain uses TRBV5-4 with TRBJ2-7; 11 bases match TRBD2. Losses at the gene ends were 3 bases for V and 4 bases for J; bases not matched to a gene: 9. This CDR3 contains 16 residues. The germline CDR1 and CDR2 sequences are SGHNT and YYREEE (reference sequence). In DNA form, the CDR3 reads TGTGCCAGCAGCTCCTTAGCGGGGGGGTTTAAATACGAGCAGTACTTC. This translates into CASSSLAGGFKYEQYF. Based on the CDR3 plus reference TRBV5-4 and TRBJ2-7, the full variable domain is ETGVTQSPTHLIKTRGQQVTLRCSSQSGHNTVSWYQQALGQGPQFIFQYYREEENGRGNFPPRFSGLQFPNYSSELNVNALELDDSALYLCASSSLAGGFKYEQYFGPGTRLTVT.

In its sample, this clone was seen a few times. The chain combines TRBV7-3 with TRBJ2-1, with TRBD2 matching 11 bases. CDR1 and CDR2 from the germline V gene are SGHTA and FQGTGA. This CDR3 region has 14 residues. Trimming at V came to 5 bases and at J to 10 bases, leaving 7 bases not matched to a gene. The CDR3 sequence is CASSIAGGAMEQFF. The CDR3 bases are TGTGCCAGCAGCATAGCGGGGGGGGCGATGGAGCAGTTCTTC.

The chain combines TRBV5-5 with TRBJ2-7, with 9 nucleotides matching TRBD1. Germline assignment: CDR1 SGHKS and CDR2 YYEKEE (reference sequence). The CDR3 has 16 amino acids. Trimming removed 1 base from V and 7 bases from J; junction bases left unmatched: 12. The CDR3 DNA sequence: TGTGCCAGCAGCTTGTCCCGCGGGACAGGGAGAGGGGAGCAGTACTTC. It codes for CASSLSRGTGRGEQYF.

CDR3 protein: CASSLQGTLYEQYF. The CDR3 DNA reads TGTGCCAGCAGTTTACAGGGAACTCTCTACGAGCAGTACTTC. The rearrangement links TRBV28 to TRBJ2-7; a weak D match, TRBD1 (5 bases). CDR3 length: 14 residues. Trimming shortened V by 2 bases and J by 3 bases, and 11 bases separated the two germline ends. Germline loops: CDR1 MDHEN, CDR2 SYDVKM.

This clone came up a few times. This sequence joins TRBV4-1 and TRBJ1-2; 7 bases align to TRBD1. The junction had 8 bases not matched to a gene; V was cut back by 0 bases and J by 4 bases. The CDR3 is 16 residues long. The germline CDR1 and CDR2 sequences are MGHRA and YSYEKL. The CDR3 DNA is TGCGCCAGCAGCCAAGATAGTACAGGGGACTCCTATGGCTACACCTTC. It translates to CASSQDSTGDSYGYTF.

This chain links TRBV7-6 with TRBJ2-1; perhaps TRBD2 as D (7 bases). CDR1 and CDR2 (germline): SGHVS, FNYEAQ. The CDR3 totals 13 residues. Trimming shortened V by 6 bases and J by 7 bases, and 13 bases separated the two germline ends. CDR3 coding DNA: TGTGCCAGCAGAGGGGGGGCAGGGAATGAGCAGTTCTTC. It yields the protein CASRGGAGNEQFF.

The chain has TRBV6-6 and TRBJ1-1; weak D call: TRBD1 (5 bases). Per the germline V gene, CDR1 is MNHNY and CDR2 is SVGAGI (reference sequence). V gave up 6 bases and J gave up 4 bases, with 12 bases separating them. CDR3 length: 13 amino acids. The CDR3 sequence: CASSLTQGTEAFF. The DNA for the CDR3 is TGTGCCAGCAGCCTCACTCAGGGCACTGAAGCTTTCTTT.

The CDR3 protein is CASIRLAVKQETQYF. The CDR3 DNA sequence: TGTGCCAGCATCAGACTAGCGGTAAAACAAGAGACCCAGTACTTC. This chain uses TRBV7-9 with TRBJ2-5, with 9 bases identical to TRBD2. The CDR3 loop spans 15 amino acids. Germline V gene data show CDR1 as SEHNR and CDR2 as FQNEAQ (reference sequence). V dropped 7 bases and J dropped 2; count of bases not matched to a gene: 8.

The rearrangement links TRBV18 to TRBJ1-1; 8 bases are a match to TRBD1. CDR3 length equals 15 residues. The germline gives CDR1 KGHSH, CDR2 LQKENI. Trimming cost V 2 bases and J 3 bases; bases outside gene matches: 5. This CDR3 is CASSPDRGKDTEAFF. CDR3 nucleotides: TGTGCCAGCTCACCAGACAGGGGAAAGGACACTGAAGCTTTCTTT.